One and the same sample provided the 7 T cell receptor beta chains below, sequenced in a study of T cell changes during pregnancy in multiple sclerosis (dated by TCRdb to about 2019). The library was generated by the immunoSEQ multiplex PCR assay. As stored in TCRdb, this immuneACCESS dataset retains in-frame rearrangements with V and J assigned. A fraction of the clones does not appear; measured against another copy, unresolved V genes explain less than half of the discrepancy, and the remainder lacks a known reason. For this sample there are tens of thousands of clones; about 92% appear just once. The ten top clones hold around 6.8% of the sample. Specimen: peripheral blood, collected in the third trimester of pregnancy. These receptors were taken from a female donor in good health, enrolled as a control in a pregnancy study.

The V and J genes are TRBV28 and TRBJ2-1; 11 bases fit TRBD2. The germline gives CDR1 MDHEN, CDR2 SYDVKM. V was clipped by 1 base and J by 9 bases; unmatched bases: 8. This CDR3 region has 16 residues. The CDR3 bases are TGTGCCAGCAGTTTATTTGGGCTAGCGGGAGGAGGTGAGCAGTTCTTC. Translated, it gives CASSLFGLAGGGEQFF.

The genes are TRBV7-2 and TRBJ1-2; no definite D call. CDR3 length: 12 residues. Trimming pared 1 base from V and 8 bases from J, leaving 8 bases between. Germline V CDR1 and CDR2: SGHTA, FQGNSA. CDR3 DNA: TGTGCCAGCAGCTTAGGAGGGCGAGGCTACACCTTC. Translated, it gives CASSLGGRGYTF.

CDR3 sequence reads: CASSLRGEGKIYEQYF. For the CDR3, the DNA is TGTGCCAGCAGCTTGAGGGGGGAGGGGAAAATCTACGAGCAGTACTTC. The genes are TRBV7-2 and TRBJ2-7, with a possible D match to TRBD2 (7 bases). The germline V and J ends were trimmed by 3 bases and 3 bases, with 18 bases remaining between them. Germline V lookup: CDR1 SGHTA, CDR2 FQGNSA. CDR3 size: 16 residues.

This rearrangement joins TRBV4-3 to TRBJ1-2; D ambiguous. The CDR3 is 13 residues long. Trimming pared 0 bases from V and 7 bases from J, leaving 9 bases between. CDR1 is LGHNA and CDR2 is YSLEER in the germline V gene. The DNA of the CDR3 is TGCGCCAGCAGCCAAGACCGTACCGGTGGCTACACCTTC. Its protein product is CASSQDRTGGYTF.

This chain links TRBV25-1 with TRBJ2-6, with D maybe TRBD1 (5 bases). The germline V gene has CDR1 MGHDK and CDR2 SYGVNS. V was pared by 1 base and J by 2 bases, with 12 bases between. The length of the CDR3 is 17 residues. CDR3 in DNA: TGTGCCAGCAGTGAATCTTCAGGGCAAGCTGGGGCCAACGTCCTGACTTTC. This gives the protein CASSESSGQAGANVLTF.

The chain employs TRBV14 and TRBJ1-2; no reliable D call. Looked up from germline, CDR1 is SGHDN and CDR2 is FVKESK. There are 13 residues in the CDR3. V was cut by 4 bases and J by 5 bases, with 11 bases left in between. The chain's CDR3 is CASSLILRYGYTF. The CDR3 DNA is TGTGCCAGCAGCCTTATACTTCGGTATGGCTACACCTTC.

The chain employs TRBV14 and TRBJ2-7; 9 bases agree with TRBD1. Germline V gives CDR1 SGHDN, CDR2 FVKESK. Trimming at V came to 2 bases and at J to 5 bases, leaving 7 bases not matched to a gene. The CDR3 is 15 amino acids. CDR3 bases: TGTGCCAGCAGCCAACGGGACAGGGTCATGGACGAGCAGTACTTC. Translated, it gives CASSQRDRVMDEQYF.